The next 4 T cell receptor beta chains were all read from a single sample in a study of shared clonotypes between healthy human individuals (TCRdb year 2020). To prepare the library, the immunoSEQ multiplex PCR assay was applied. The table comes from immuneACCESS by way of TCRdb, which keeps in-frame sequences with V and J called. Part of the clones is missing from these tables; in studies checked, under half for an unresolved V gene and the rest for unknown reasons. The sample table contains about 2 million clones; only one count was recorded for about 94% of them. The biggest ten clones account for under 1.5% of the sample. CD8 naive samples were obtained by positive selection for CCR7 among CD45RO-negative cells, yielding a CD45RA+CCR7+ population from which TemRA cells were excluded. The material sequenced was naive CD8+ T cells sorted from blood. Sample cell subset or site, as interpreted from the label and publication: CD45RA+CCR7+. These receptors were obtained from a man aged 18-30 years in good health.

The V call is TRBV7-6, the J call TRBJ2-5; 11 positions agree with TRBD2. V lost 2 bases to trimming and J lost 2 bases; unmatched junction nucleotides: 7. CDR1 is SGHVS, CDR2 FNYEAQ, per germline. The CDR3 contains 17 residues. The CDR3 here is CASSLLLAGGEQETQYF. CDR3 coding DNA: TGTGCCAGCAGCTTACTTCTAGCGGGGGGTGAACAAGAGACCCAGTACTTC.

As concerns this clone: This same CDR3 is encoded by further DNA sequences in the sample. The V and J genes are TRBV5-1 and TRBJ2-7; 8 bases are a match to TRBD1. This CDR3 contains 14 residues. In germline, CDR1 is SGHRS, CDR2 YFSETQ. V gave up 2 bases and J gave up 2 bases; unmatched junction bases: 3. DNA of the CDR3: TGCGCCAGCAGCTTTCGACAGGGGACCTACGAGCAGTACTTC. Translation: CASSFRQGTYEQYF.

The V call is TRBV5-1, the J call TRBJ2-7, with 7 positions matching TRBD1. V was pared by 0 bases and J by 5 bases, with 8 bases of the junction left unmatched. Germline V gene data show CDR1 as SGHRS and CDR2 as YFSETQ. The CDR3 is 15 amino acids. CDR3 sequence (DNA): TGCGCCAGCAGCTTGGGTGCAGGGGGTTTGGACGAGCAGTACTTC. It yields the protein CASSLGAGGLDEQYF.

A single count supports this clone. This rearrangement joins TRBV9 to TRBJ2-5, with TRBD1 matching over 9 bases. V shed 0 bases and J 2 bases; nucleotides not matched to a gene: 5. The CDR3 covers 16 residues. CDR1 is SGDLS, CDR2 YYNGEE, per germline. The CDR3 sequence: CASSVGIGTGQETQYF. For the CDR3, the DNA is TGTGCCAGCAGCGTAGGGATTGGGACAGGGCAAGAGACCCAGTACTTC.